Listed below are T cell receptor beta chains from one sample, sequenced in a study of blood T cell repertoires in COVID-19. Produced via immunoSEQ multiplex PCR; TCRdb's table is partial and in-frame only. The sample lists roughly 250,000 clones, over 80% occurring once. The sequenced sample consisted of peripheral blood. These receptors were obtained from a woman aged 40 to 50 with acute or convalescent COVID-19. CDR3s include the opening cysteine and the closing phenylalanine or tryptophan. Each record gives: J gene, V gene, CDR3 protein.

J: TRBJ2-2; V: TRBV6-2/TRBV6-3; CDR3: CASSYRGTGELFF
J: TRBJ1-1; V: TRBV30; CDR3: CAWSVRRGWNTEAFF
J: TRBJ2-1; V: TRBV4-1; CDR3: CARSRQRGGYNEQFF
J: TRBJ2-2; V: TRBV2; CDR3: CASSERGGPSGELFF
J: TRBJ2-2; V: TRBV24-1; CDR3: CATSSGTGPNTGELFF
J: TRBJ1-6; V: TRBV7-9; CDR3: CASSLGTLNSPLHF
J: TRBJ1-2; V: TRBV20-1; CDR3: CSARQGGGYTF
J: TRBJ1-2; V: TRBV14; CDR3: CASSPIGLGYGYTF
J: TRBJ2-1; V: TRBV24-1; CDR3: CATSDLGQGASSLNEQFF
J: TRBJ2-5; V: TRBV14; CDR3: CASSPLHQAGQETQYF
J: TRBJ2-5; V: TRBV7-2; CDR3: CASSLQGQGAQETQYF
J: TRBJ1-2; V: TRBV7-2; CDR3: CASSLVKRLHGYTF
J: TRBJ1-1; V: TRBV5-1; CDR3: CASSLAVGGADTEAFF
J: TRBJ2-1; V: TRBV6-5; CDR3: CASSYHGRDEQFF
J: TRBJ1-3; V: TRBV5-1; CDR3: CASSFGQGDGNTIYF
J: TRBJ1-1; V: TRBV7-8; CDR3: CASSLEAGNVAEAFF
J: TRBJ1-2; V: TRBV6-4; CDR3: CASSDGGGSDYTF
J: TRBJ1-2; V: TRBV15; CDR3: CATSYGQGANYGYTF
J: TRBJ2-2; V: TRBV11-3; CDR3: CASSLDPTNTGELFF
J: TRBJ1-1; V: TRBV2; CDR3: CASNTKRETEAFF
J: TRBJ2-3; V: TRBV5-1; CDR3: CASTLRASGRTDTQYF
J: TRBJ2-5; V: TRBV3-1/TRBV3-2; CDR3: CASSQLAGQETQYF
J: TRBJ1-2; V: TRBV3-1/TRBV3-2; CDR3: CASSQGEFYGYTF
J: TRBJ2-3; V: TRBV9; CDR3: CASSLGKRGLTDTQYF
J: TRBJ1-2; V: TRBV4-2; CDR3: CASSQDHADNYGYTF
J: TRBJ1-1; V: TRBV6-5; CDR3: CASIEGAEAFF
J: TRBJ2-1; V: TRBV5-4; CDR3: CASSPKGAEQFF
J: TRBJ1-2; V: TRBV19; CDR3: CASHNLWQAGYTF
J: TRBJ1-2; V: TRBV2; CDR3: CASSGTGGRGYTF
J: TRBJ1-2; V: TRBV11-2; CDR3: CASSSTGQFYGYTF
J: TRBJ2-6; V: TRBV19; CDR3: CASSLSGANVLTF
J: TRBJ2-5; V: TRBV12-5; CDR3: CASGFKSGLAGAQETQYF
J: TRBJ2-5; V: TRBV10-2; CDR3: CASSERHNFQETQYF
J: TRBJ2-3; V: TRBV19; CDR3: CASSSTSGGVTDTQYF
J: TRBJ1-1; V: TRBV19; CDR3: CASSVGGGNTEAFF
J: TRBJ1-2; V: TRBV12-5; CDR3: CASGLETGGGYTF
J: TRBJ2-1; V: TRBV30; CDR3: CAWSSSPTSKAYNEQFF
J: TRBJ1-1; V: TRBV27; CDR3: CATRYGEDTEAFF
J: TRBJ1-6; V: TRBV3-1/TRBV3-2; CDR3: CASSQGRQGDLGTYNSPLHF
J: TRBJ1-2; V: TRBV7-9; CDR3: CASSLGQGITYGYTF
J: TRBJ1-2; V: TRBV5-1; CDR3: CASSLKQGPGGYTF
J: TRBJ2-5; V: TRBV11-2; CDR3: CASSPDRVQETQYF
J: TRBJ1-4; V: TRBV11-2; CDR3: CASSFLTGNNEKLFF
J: TRBJ2-2; V: TRBV3-1/TRBV3-2; CDR3: CASSLSMNTGELFF
J: TRBJ2-3; V: TRBV15; CDR3: CATSRDFITQYF
J: TRBJ1-2; V: TRBV29-1; CDR3: CSVGPGNRGIYGYTF
J: TRBJ1-4; V: TRBV30; CDR3: CAAGNLASEKLFF
J: TRBJ1-2; V: TRBV5-4; CDR3: CASSISDRGRTYGYTF
J: TRBJ1-2; V: TRBV18; CDR3: CASTDTRDYGYTF
J: TRBJ1-2; V: TRBV10-3; CDR3: CAISADTYGYTF
J: TRBJ1-1; V: TRBV14; CDR3: CASSLRGGPTEAFF
J: TRBJ1-1; V: TRBV28; CDR3: CASRDRGPPRTEAFF